The 4 T cell receptor beta chains listed next were all sequenced from one sample in a study of blood T cells in healthy people across ages (dated by TCRdb to the mid-2010s). The library was produced with 5' RACE. The instrument was an Illumina HiSeq 2500. A second PCR of about 6 to 11 cycles was run with a J-beta primer mix and a sample-barcoded 5' primer. The raw public reads went through TCRdb reprocessing: fastp at Q25, MiXCR clone calling, in-frame beta chains kept. One record per CDR3 amino acid sequence lists the most common genes and DNA. In all, the sample holds approximately 580,000 distinct CDR3 sequences, and around 24% of those were seen once. The top ten constitute 8.7% of the sample. This same sample was also taken into another study, of T cells of mothers and their children.

The sequencing sample was made of blood. The receptors come from a boy aged 5 to 17 in good health.

Worth noting for this clonotype: The junction does not match germline at one end; this may be a read error. CDR3 sequence: CASSATGNYGHTF. The CDR3 DNA reads TGTGCCAGCAGCGCGACAGGGAACTATGGCCACACCTTC. V gene TRBV7-2 combines with J gene TRBJ1-2; 7 bases agree with TRBD1. CDR3 size: 13 residues. Germline loops: CDR1 SGHTA, CDR2 FQGNSA.

The chain uses TRBV9 and TRBJ2-1; 8 nucleotides match TRBD2. Looked up from germline, CDR1 is SGDLS and CDR2 is YYNGEE. The CDR3 has 15 amino acids. The J segment lost 7 bases and the V segment lost 0 bases, leaving 6 bases of the junction unmatched. The CDR3 coding sequence is TGTGCCAGCAGCGTAGCTCGCGGGGGGCTGAATGAGCAGTTCTTC. This translates into CASSVARGGLNEQFF.

The chain uses TRBV4-1 and TRBJ2-5; D is perhaps TRBD1 (6 bases). Germline CDR1 and CDR2: MGHRA and YSYEKL. The V end was cut by 2 bases, the J end by 11 bases, with 12 bases between. The CDR3 spans 12 residues. For the CDR3, the DNA is TGCGCCAGCAGCCAAACTGAGGGGGAGCAGTACTTC. It encodes CASSQTEGEQYF.

For this clonotype: The junction shows a germline mismatch at one end, possibly a read error. V gene TRBV7-9 combines with J gene TRBJ2-5; 7 nucleotides align to TRBD1. The CDR3 has 14 amino acids. Looked up from germline, CDR1 is SEHNR and CDR2 is FQNEAQ (reference sequence). The CDR3 sequence: CASSPGQVQEAQYF. CDR3 coding DNA: TGTGCCAGCAGCCCTGGACAGGTTCAAGAGGCCCAGTACTTC. The variable domain in full, completed from reference TRBV7-9 and TRBJ2-5, reads DTGVSQNPRHKITKRGQNVTFRCDPISEHNRLYWYRQTLGQGPEFLTYFQNEAQLEKSRLLSDRFSAERPKGSFSTLEIQRTEQGDSAMYLCASSPGQVQEAQYFGPGTRLLVL.